Here is one T cell receptor (beta chain) with its context. Measured with immunoSEQ multiplex PCR; TCRdb has only the in-frame clones, and not every one. This table has 180,000 or so clones, roughly four fifths appearing once. The CDR3 totals 17 residues. CDR1 is ENHRY and CDR2 is SYGVKD in the germline V gene. V was clipped by 0 bases and J by 2 bases, with 14 bases between them. This sample was included in a study of blood T cell repertoires in COVID-19. Study-level background: Donors in the United States, Italy and Spain gave samples during acute or convalescent COVID-19. T cells, B-cell-depleted T cells, or PBMCs supplied cDNA or gDNA.

The receptor's source is a human donor with acute or convalescent COVID-19. The donor label of this sample is uncertain. The rearrangement links TRBV10-3 to TRBJ1-3; D is perhaps TRBD1 (6 bases). The specimen was peripheral blood. The CDR3 protein is CAISESRGITAGNTIYF. DNA for the CDR3: TGTGCCATCAGTGAGTCCAGGGGAATAACTGCTGGAAACACCATATATTTT.